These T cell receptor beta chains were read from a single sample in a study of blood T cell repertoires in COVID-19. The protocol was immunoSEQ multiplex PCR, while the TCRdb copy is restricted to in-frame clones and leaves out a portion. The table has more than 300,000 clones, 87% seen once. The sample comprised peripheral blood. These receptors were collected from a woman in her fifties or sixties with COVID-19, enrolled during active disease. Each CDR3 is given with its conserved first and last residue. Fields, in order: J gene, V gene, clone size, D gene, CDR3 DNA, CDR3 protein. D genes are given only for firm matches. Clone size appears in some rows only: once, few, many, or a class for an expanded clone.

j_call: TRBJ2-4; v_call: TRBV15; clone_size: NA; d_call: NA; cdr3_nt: TGTGCCACTGGGTTGTGGAGGAACATTCAGTACTTC; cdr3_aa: CATGLWRNIQYF
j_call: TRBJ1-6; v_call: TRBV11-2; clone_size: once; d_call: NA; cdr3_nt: TGTGCCAGCAGCTTAATACAGCCTAATTCACCCCTCCACTTT; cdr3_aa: CASSLIQPNSPLHF
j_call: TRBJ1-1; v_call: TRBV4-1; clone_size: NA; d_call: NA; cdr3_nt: TGCGCCAGCAGCCAAGAGAGGGCCAGGGGTGTTGAAGCTTTCTTT; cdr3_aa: CASSQERARGVEAFF
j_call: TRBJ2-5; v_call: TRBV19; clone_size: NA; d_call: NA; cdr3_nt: TGTGCCAGTAGTATTTCTGCTAGGCGAGAGACCCAGTACTTC; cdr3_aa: CASSISARRETQYF
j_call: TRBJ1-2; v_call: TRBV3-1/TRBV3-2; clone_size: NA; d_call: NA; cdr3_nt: TGTGCCAGCAGCCGGAGTACAAACCCTAACTATGGCTACACCTTC; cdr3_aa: CASSRSTNPNYGYTF
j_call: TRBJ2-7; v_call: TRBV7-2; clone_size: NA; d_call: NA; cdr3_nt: TGTGCCAGCAGTATGCAGGGAACCTCTAGGGAGCAGTACTTC; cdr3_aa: CASSMQGTSREQYF
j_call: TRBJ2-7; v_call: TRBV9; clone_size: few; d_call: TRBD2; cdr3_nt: TGTGCCAGCAGCGTAACTAGCGGGCCCTACGAGCAGTACTTC; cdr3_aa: CASSVTSGPYEQYF
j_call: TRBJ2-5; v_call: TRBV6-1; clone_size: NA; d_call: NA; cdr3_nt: TGTGCCAGCAGTGACAGGGGAGAGACCCAGTACTTC; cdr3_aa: CASSDRGETQYF
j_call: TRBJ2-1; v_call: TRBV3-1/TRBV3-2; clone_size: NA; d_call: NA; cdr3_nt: TGTGCCAGCCGCCCTGACAGAAGCTCCTACAATGAGCAGTTCTTC; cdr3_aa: CASRPDRSSYNEQFF
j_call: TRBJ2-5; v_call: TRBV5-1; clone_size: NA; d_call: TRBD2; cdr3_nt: TGCGCCAGCAGCTTGGCCGGGAGGGAGACCCAGTACTTC; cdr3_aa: CASSLAGRETQYF
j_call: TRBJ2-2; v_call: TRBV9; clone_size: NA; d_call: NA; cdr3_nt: TGTGCCAGCAGCGTAGCTCCAGGGAACACCGGGGAGCTGTTTTTT; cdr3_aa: CASSVAPGNTGELFF
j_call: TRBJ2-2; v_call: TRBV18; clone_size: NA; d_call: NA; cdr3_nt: TGTGCCAGCCCACGTAGCCCCCGCGCAGTTGGGACCGGGGAGCTGTTTTTT; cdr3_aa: CASPRSPRAVGTGELFF
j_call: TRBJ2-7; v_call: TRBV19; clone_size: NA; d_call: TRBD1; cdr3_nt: TGTGCCAGTAGTCCATGGGCGGGACAGGGGGCCAACGAGCAGTACTTC; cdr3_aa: CASSPWAGQGANEQYF
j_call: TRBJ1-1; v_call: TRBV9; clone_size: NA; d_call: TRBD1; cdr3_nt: TGTGCCAGCAGCGTAGTACCAGGGGGCACTGAAGCTTTCTTT; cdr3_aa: CASSVVPGGTEAFF
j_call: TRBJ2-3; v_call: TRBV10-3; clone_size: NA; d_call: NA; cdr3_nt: TGTGCCATCAGTGATGTGGCGGGAAGAAGTACAGATACGCAGTATTTT; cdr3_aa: CAISDVAGRSTDTQYF
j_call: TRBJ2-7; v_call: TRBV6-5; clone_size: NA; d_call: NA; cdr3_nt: TGTGCCAGCAGTTACTTAGAGGGTCACGAGCAGTACTTC; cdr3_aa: CASSYLEGHEQYF
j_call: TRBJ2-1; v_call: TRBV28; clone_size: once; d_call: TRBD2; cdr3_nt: TGTGCCAGCGGACTAGCGGGAGGCCACAATGAGCAGTTCTTC; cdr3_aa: CASGLAGGHNEQFF
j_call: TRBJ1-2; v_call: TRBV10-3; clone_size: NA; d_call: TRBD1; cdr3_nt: TGTGCCATCAGTGGCTCCCCGACAGGGGGTCACTATGGCTACACCTTC; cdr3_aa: CAISGSPTGGHYGYTF
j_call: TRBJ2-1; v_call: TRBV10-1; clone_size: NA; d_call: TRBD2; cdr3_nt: TGCGCCAGCAGTGCCCTAGGATCTAGCGGGGTCTACAATGAGCAGTTCTTC; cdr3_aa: CASSALGSSGVYNEQFF
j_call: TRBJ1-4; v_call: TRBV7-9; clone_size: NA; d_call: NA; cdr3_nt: TGTGCCAGCAGAGATCCAATGGGCGAAAAACTGTTTTTT; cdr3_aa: CASRDPMGEKLFF
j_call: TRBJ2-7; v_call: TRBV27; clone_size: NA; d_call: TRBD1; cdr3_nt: TGTGCCAGCAGTCCGGACAGGTTACAGGTCTACGAGCAGTACTTC; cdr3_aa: CASSPDRLQVYEQYF
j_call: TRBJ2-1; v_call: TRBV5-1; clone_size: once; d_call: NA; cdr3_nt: TGCGCCAGCAGCTTGGCCCAACGGGGAGGACGGCAGTTCTTC; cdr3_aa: CASSLAQRGGRQFF
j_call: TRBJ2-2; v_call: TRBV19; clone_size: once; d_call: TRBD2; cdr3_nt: TGTGCCAGTAGCCCTCTGGGCGGGAGGAACACCGGGGAGCTGTTTTTT; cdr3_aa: CASSPLGGRNTGELFF
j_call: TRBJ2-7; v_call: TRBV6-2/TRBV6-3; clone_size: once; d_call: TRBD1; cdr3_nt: TGTGCCAGCAGTTACTCGGACAGGGGGCGCCTCTACGAGCAGTACTTC; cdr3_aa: CASSYSDRGRLYEQYF
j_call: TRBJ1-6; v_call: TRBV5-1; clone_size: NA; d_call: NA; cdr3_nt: TGCGCCAGCAGCTCCCCGGGATGGGGTTCACCCCTCCACTTT; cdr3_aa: CASSSPGWGSPLHF
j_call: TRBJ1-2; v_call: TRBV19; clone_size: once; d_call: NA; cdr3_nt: TGTGCCAGTAAACGGGTTGACCACTATGGCTACACCTTC; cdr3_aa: CASKRVDHYGYTF
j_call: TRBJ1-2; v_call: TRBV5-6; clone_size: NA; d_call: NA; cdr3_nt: TGTGCCAGCAGCTTATTGGCGACAGATACTAACTATGGCTACACCTTC; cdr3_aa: CASSLLATDTNYGYTF
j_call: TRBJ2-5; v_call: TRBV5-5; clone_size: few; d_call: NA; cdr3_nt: TGTGCCAGCAGCATCCTCCAAGAGACCCAGTACTTC; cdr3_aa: CASSILQETQYF
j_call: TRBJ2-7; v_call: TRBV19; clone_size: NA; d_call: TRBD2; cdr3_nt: TGTGCCAGTAGTAGATACCCAGCGGGAGAGTACGAGCAGTACTTC; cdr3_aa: CASSRYPAGEYEQYF
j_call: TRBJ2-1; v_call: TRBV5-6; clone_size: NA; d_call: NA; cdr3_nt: TGTGCCAGCAGCTCAGGAGGGCAGGGACCTTATTACAATGAGCAGTTCTTC; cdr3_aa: CASSSGGQGPYYNEQFF
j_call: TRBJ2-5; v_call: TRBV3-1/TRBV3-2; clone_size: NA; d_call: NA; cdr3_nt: TGTGCCAGCAGCCAAAAAGCCCAAGAGACCCAGTACTTC; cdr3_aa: CASSQKAQETQYF
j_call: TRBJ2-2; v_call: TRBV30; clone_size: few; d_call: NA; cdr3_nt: TGTGCCTGGAGTGGGGGCAAGGGGACCGGGGAGCTGTTTTTT; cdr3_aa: CAWSGGKGTGELFF
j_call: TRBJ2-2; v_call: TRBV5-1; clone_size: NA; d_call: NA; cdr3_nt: TGCGCCAGCTCCTCGGGGACAAAGAACACCGGGGAGCTGTTTTTT; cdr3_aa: CASSSGTKNTGELFF
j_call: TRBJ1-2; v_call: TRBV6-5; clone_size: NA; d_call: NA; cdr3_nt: TGTGCCAGCAGCCGTATGGGCCGTGGCTACACCTTC; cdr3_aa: CASSRMGRGYTF
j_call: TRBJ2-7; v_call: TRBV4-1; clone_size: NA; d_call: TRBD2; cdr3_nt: TGCGCCAGCAGCCAAGCTACCGGGGCGGGAGGGCTCTACGAGCAGTACTTC; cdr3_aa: CASSQATGAGGLYEQYF
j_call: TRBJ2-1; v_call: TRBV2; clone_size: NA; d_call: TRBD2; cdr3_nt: TGTGCCAGCGGCCCCGGGGACGGGAGGTACAATGAGCAGTTCTTC; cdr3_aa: CASGPGDGRYNEQFF
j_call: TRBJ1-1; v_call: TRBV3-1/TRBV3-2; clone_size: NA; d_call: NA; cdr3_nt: TGTGCCAGCAGCCAAGGTCGCCTTCAGGGAAAAGCTTTCTTT; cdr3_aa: CASSQGRLQGKAFF
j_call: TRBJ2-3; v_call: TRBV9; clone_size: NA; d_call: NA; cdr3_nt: TGTGCCAGCAGCGACAGTCCGGAAGGGGCCTTTTTT; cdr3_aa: CASSDSPEGAFF
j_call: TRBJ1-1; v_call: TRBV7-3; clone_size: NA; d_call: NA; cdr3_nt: TGTGCCAGCAGCTTCACTTTGGGGCAAGCGGGTGAAGCTTTCTTT; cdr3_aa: CASSFTLGQAGEAFF
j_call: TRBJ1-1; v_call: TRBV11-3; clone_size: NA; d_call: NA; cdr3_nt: TGTGCCAGCAGCTCCGACAGAAACACTGAAGCTTTCTTT; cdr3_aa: CASSSDRNTEAFF
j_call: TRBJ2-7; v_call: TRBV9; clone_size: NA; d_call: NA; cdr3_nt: TGTGCCAGCAGCGTATTCGCGGGGAGAGGGTTGGGCGAGCAGTACTTC; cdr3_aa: CASSVFAGRGLGEQYF
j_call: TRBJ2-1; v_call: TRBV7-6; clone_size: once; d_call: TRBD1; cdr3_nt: TGTGCCAGCAGCCGCGGGACAGGGGATTACAATGAGCAGTTCTTC; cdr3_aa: CASSRGTGDYNEQFF
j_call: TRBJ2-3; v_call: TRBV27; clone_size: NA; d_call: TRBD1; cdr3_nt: TGTGCCAGCAGTTCCCCCGGACAGGGGGCATATACGCAGTATTTT; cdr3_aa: CASSSPGQGAYTQYF
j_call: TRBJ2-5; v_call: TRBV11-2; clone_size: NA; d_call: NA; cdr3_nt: TGTGCCAGCAGCCCCCCCGGTCGGAGCCAAGAGACCCAGTACTTC; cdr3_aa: CASSPPGRSQETQYF
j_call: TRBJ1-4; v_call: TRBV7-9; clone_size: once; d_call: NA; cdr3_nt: TGTGCCAGCAGCGCCCCCTGGTCGGGGGGAAGGGAAAAACTGTTTTTT; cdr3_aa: CASSAPWSGGREKLFF
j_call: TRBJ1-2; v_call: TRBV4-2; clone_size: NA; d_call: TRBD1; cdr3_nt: TGTGCCAGCAGCCAAGGACAGGGGGCTTTTGGCTACACCTTC; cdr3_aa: CASSQGQGAFGYTF
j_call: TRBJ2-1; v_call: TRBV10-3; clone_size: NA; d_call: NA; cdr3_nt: TGTGCCATCCGGGGGCAGGCGGGAGTGCAAGCTGAGCAGTTCTTC; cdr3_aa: CAIRGQAGVQAEQFF
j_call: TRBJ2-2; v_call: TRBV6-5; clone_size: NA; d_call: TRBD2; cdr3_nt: TGTGCCAGCAGTTCCCTAGCGGGACATACCGGGGAGCTGTTTTTT; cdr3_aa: CASSSLAGHTGELFF
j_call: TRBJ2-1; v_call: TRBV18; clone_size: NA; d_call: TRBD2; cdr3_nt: TGTGCCAGCTCGGGGACTAGCGGAAAAACCTACAATGAGCAGTTCTTC; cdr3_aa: CASSGTSGKTYNEQFF
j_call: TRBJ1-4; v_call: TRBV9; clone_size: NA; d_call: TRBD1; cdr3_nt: TGTGCCAGCAGCGCCAGGACAGGGATGGTTGAAAAACTGTTTTTT; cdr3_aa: CASSARTGMVEKLFF